This T cell receptor (beta chain) was captured in a study of blood T cell repertoires in COVID-19. Overall study context: Donors in the United States, Italy and Spain gave samples during acute or convalescent COVID-19. From T cells, B-cell-depleted T cells, or PBMCs came the material, which was cDNA or gDNA.

Per the original methods: Amplification with reference gene primers provided the estimates of nucleated cell counts. TCRdb's copy holds only in-frame clones and misses some; the assay was immunoSEQ multiplex PCR. Clone size and V and J calls were adopted from that table, with D and trimming inferred from the DNA. Here the sample spans about 120,000 clones, more than 85% being singletons. The CDR3 runs 12 residues. The V segment lost 6 bases and the J segment 4 bases; nucleotides outside the gene matches: 3. Germline loops: CDR1 SQVTM, CDR2 ANQGSEA. The receptor's source is a human donor with acute or convalescent COVID-19. The donor label of this sample is uncertain. Specimen: peripheral blood. The chain employs TRBV29-1 and TRBJ2-5, with TRBD2 matching 9 bases. Here the CDR3 DNA reads TGCAGCGTGCTTAGCGGGAGAGAGACCCAGTACTTC. Translation gives CSVLSGRETQYF.